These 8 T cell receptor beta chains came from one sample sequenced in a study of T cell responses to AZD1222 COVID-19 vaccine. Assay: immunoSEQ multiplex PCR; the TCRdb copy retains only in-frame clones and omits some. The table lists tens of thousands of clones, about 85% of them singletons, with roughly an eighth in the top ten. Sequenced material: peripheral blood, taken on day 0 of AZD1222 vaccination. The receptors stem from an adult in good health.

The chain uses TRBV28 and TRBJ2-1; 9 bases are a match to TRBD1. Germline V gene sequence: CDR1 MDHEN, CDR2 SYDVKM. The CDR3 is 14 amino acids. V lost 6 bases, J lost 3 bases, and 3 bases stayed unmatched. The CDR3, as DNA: TGTGCCAGCAGCTGGGGACAGGGCTACAATGAGCAGTTCTTC. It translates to CASSWGQGYNEQFF.

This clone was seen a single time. The CDR3 region is CASSSGQGLTYGYTF. CDR3 nucleotide sequence: TGTGCCAGCAGCTCGGGACAGGGACTAACCTATGGCTACACCTTC. The rearrangement links TRBV7-9 to TRBJ1-2; 9 bases are a match to TRBD1. The CDR3 length is 15 residues. The germline gives CDR1 SEHNR, CDR2 FQNEAQ (reference sequence). J lost 4 bases, V lost 4 bases, and 7 bases had no gene match.

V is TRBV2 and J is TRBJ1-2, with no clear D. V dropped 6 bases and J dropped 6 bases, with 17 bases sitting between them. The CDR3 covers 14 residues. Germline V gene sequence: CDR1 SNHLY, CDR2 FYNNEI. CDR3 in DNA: TGTGCCAGCAGCGCCCAACAAACGTTCGATGGCTACACCTTC. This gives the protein CASSAQQTFDGYTF.

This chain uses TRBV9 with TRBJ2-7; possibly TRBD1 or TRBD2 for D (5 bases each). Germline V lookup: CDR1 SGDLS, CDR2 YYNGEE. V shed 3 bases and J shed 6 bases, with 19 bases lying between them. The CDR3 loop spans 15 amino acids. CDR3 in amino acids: CASSDAGTPRGEQYF. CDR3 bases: TGTGCCAGCAGCGATGCCGGGACCCCGAGGGGCGAGCAGTACTTC.

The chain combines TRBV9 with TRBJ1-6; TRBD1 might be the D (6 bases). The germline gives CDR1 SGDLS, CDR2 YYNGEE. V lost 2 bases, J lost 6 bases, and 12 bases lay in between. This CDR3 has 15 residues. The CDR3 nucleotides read TGTGCCAGCAGCGTGGCAGGACAGCTTAATTCACCCCTCCACTTT. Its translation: CASSVAGQLNSPLHF.

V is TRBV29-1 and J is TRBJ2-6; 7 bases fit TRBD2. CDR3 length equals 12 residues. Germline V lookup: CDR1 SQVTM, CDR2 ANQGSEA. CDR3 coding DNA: TGCGGGGGGGGAGGACGGGCCAACGTCCTGACTTTC. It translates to CGGGGRANVLTF.

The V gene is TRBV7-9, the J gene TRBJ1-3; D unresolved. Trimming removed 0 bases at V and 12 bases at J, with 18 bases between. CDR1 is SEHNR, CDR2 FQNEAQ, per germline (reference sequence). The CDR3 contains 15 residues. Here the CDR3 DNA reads TGTGCCAGCAGCTTAGCGCTGTTTCCGGCTGTTAGCATATATTTT. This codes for CASSLALFPAVSIYF.

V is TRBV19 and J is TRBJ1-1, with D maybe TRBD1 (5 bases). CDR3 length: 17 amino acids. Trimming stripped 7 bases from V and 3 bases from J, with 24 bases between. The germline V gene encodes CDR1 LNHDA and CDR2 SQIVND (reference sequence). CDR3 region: CASTPIGGGVSDTEAFF. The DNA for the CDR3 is TGTGCCAGTACCCCAATTGGCGGGGGGGTTTCGGACACTGAAGCTTTCTTT.